This is a list of T cell receptor beta chains from one sample in a study of blood T cell repertoires in COVID-19. TCRdb's copy holds only in-frame clones and misses some; the assay was immunoSEQ multiplex PCR. The top ten hold over 2% of the sample, which has approximately 230,000 clones, just over 85% seen once. What was sequenced was peripheral blood. The receptor source for this set is a man aged 30 to 45 who had recovered from COVID-19. Each CDR3 is given with its conserved first and last residue. The D gene is left open where the match is weak. A row's size may be missing; if present it is once, few, many or a size class.

j_call v_call cdr3_length clone_size d_call cdr3_aa cdr3_nt
TRBJ2-3 TRBV10-1 15 - TRBD2 CASSRLAGDTDTQYF TGCGCCAGCAGTCGACTAGCGGGGGACACAGATACGCAGTATTTT
TRBJ1-2 TRBV6-2/TRBV6-3 13 - - CASSLYKNYGYTF TGTGCCAGCAGTTTGTACAAGAACTATGGCTACACCTTC
TRBJ1-2 TRBV5-4 12 - - CASSLRGYGYTF TGTGCCAGCAGCTTAAGGGGCTATGGCTACACCTTC
TRBJ2-4 TRBV11-3 14 - TRBD1 CASSRDSSSNIQYF TGTGCCAGCAGCCGGGACAGCAGTTCGAACATTCAGTACTTC
TRBJ2-3 TRBV6-2/TRBV6-3 14 - - CASSYSGPAGTQYF TGTGCCAGCAGTTACTCGGGTCCCGCGGGTACGCAGTATTTT
TRBJ2-1 TRBV7-2 17 once TRBD2 CASSLSSGGAIYNEQFF TGTGCCAGCAGCCTGTCTAGCGGGGGGGCAATTTACAATGAGCAGTTCTTC
TRBJ2-7 TRBV7-8 16 once - CASSPLFTNQAYEQYF TGTGCCAGCAGCCCCCTTTTCACCAACCAGGCCTACGAGCAGTACTTC
TRBJ2-7 TRBV5-1 15 - TRBD1 CASSLEPGGSYEQYF TGCGCCAGCAGCTTGGAACCAGGGGGCTCCTACGAGCAGTACTTC
TRBJ1-2 TRBV6-2/TRBV6-3 16 - TRBD1 CASSYLNRGKRNGYTF TGTGCCAGCAGTTACTTGAACAGGGGGAAGAGGAATGGCTACACCTTC
TRBJ1-5 TRBV5-1 14 - - CASSLGQGDQPQHF TGCGCCAGCAGCTTGGGTCAGGGCGATCAGCCCCAGCATTTT